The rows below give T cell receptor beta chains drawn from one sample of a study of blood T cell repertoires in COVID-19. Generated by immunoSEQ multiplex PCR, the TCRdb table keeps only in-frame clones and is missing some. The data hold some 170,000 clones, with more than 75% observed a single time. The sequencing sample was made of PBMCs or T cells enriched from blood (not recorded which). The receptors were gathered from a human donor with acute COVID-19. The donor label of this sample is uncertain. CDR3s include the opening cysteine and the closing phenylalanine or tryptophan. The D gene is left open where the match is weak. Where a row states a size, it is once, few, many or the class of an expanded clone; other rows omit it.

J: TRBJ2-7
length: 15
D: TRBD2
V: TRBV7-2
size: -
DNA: TGTGCCAGCAGTATTCTAGCGGAGAGCTCCTACGAGCAGTACTTC
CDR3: CASSILAESSYEQYF

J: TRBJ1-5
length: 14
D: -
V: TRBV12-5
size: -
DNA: TGTGCTAGTGGTTTGGACCAGATATACCAGCCCCAGCATTTT
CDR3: CASGLDQIYQPQHF

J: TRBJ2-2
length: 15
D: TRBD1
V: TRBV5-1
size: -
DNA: TGCGCCAGCAGCCAGGGACAGGAGAACACCGGGGAGCTGTTTTTT
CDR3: CASSQGQENTGELFF

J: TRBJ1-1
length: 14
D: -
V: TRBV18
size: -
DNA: TGTGCCAGCTCATCACAAAACAGGGCCACTGAAGCTTTCTTT
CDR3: CASSSQNRATEAFF

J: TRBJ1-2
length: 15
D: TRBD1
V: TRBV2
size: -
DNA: TGTGCCAGCAGTGTCGGACAGGGGGCTTCGGGTGGCTACACCTTC
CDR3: CASSVGQGASGGYTF

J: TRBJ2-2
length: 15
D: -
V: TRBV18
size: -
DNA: TGTGCCAGCTCCCAAGACAGGACGGACACCGGGGAGCTGTTTTTT
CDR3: CASSQDRTDTGELFF

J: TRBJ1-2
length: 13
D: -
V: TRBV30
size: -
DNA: TGTGCCTGGAGTTCGACAGAAAACTATGGCTACACCTTC
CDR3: CAWSSTENYGYTF

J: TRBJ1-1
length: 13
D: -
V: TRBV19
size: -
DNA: TGTGCCAGTAGTTATACAGTGAACACTGAAGCTTTCTTT
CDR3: CASSYTVNTEAFF

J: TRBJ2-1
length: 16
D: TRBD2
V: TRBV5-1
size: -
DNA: TGCGCCAGCAGCTACCCGCGGGGGGAGTCGGGGAATGAGCAGTTCTTC
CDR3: CASSYPRGESGNEQFF

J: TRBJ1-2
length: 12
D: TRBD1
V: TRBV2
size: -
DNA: TGTGCCAGCAGGCCGACAGGGACGGGCTACACCTTC
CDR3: CASRPTGTGYTF

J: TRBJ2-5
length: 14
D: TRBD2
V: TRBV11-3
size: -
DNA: TGTGCCAGCAGCTCGGGACTAGCGGATGAGACCCAGTACTTC
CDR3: CASSSGLADETQYF

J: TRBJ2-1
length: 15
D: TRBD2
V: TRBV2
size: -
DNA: TGTGCCAGCAGGAATATAGCGGGGGGCTACAATGAGCAGTTCTTC
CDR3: CASRNIAGGYNEQFF

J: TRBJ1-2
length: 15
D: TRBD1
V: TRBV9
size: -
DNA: TGTGCCAGCAGCGTGGACAGGGGATTAATTCATGGCTACACCTTC
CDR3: CASSVDRGLIHGYTF

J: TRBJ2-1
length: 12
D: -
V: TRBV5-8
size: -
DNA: TGTGCCAGCCTCGGACTCCCGATGGAGCAGTTCTTC
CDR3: CASLGLPMEQFF

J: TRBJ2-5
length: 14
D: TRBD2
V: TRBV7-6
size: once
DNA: TGTGCCAGCAGCTCTAGCGGGGGGGTAGAGACCCAGTACTTC
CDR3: CASSSSGGVETQYF